This TCR beta chain was recovered during a study of T-cell memory formation after mild COVID-19. Study-level points and caveats: Day 15 to 85 contracting clones showed balanced CD4/CD8; day 15 to 37 expanders favored CD4+.

This clonotype has a handful of counts. Antigen specificity is unknown. TCRdb redid the calling of the 5' RACE reads with MiXCR, one entry per CDR3 protein. Of 400,000 or so distinct CDR3 sequences listed, approximately 20% were seen once; the top ten hold roughly 8.4%. The CDR3 loop spans 12 amino acids. Trimming shortened V by 3 bases and J by 9 bases, and 8 bases separated the two germline ends. Germline CDR1 is KGHDR and CDR2 is SFDVKD. The genes are TRBV24-1 and TRBJ1-5; D gene unclear. What was sequenced was PBMCs or a T cell subset sorted from them (not recorded which). This TCR derives from an adult woman who had mild COVID-19 (a few samples of this study predate the infection). Cell type and time point are not known. The CDR3 sequence is CATSDSTLPQHF. The CDR3 region has the DNA TGTGCCACCAGTGATAGTACCCTGCCCCAGCATTTT.